The 24 T cell receptor beta chains given below trace back to one sample, sequenced in a study of T cell responses to AZD1222 COVID-19 vaccine. The assay was immunoSEQ multiplex PCR, and TCRdb's table has in-frame clones only and misses some. Among about 130,000 clones, more than 75% were seen once, and the ten largest hold roughly 4.3%. The specimen comprised peripheral blood, sampled on day 0 of AZD1222 vaccination. These receptor sequences come from an adult in good health.

The chain is built from TRBV6-5 and TRBJ1-2, with 7 bases lining up with TRBD1. V dropped 0 bases and J dropped 11; count of bases not matched to a gene: 9. This CDR3 is 14 amino acids long. Germline-derived CDR1 and CDR2 are MNHEY and SVGAGI. This CDR3 is CASSYSDRDGWYTF. In DNA, the CDR3 is TGTGCCAGCAGTTACTCCGACAGGGACGGTTGGTACACCTTC.

The chain links TRBV5-8 to TRBJ1-2; D uncertain. V was clipped by 5 bases and J by 3 bases, with 8 bases between them. The V gene's germline CDR1 is SGHTS and CDR2 YDEGEE. There are 12 residues in the CDR3. The CDR3 DNA reads as TGTGCCAGCAGTCGGGATCACTATGGCTACACCTTC. This encodes CASSRDHYGYTF. Looking up the rest from reference TRBV5-8 and TRBJ1-2 gives the full variable domain: EAGVTQSPTHLIKTRGQQATLRCSPISGHTSVYWYQQALGLGLQFLLWYDEGEERNRGNFPPRFSGRQFPNYSSELNVNALELEDSALYLCASSRDHYGYTFGSGTRLTVV.

This clone was picked up one time. V usage is TRBV7-8 and J usage is TRBJ1-2, with 7 bases fitting TRBD1. The ends lost 5 bases at V and 3 bases at J; junction bases unmatched: 3. Germline V gene data show CDR1 as SGHVS and CDR2 as FQNEAQ. The CDR3 is 13 residues long. CDR3: CASSVTGDYGYTF. In nucleotides, the CDR3 is TGTGCCAGCAGCGTAACAGGGGACTATGGCTACACCTTC.

The V call is TRBV3-1 (or the pseudogene TRBV3-2), the J call TRBJ2-7; no definite D call. V lost 6 bases and J lost 0, with 6 bases in between. The CDR3 is 12 residues long. Germline lookup yields CDR1 LGHDT and CDR2 YNNKEL (reference sequence). As DNA, the CDR3 is TGTGCCAGCAGAGGTCTCTCCTACGAGCAGTACTTC. As protein: CASRGLSYEQYF.

The chain links TRBV7-8 to TRBJ2-7, with TRBD1 identical over 7 bases. The CDR3 runs to 18 residues. CDR1 SGHVS and CDR2 FQNEAQ come from the germline V gene. J gave up 1 base and V 5 bases, and 17 bases lay outside the gene matches. CDR3 loop: CASSPQWKDRPLSYEQYF. CDR3 DNA sequence: TGTGCCAGCAGCCCGCAGTGGAAGGACAGGCCCCTTTCCTACGAGCAGTACTTC.

The rearrangement uses TRBV28 and TRBJ1-5; D possibly corresponds to TRBD1 (6 bases). The CDR3 length is 14 residues. Trimming took off 5 bases at V and 6 bases at J, with 14 bases between the two ends. In germline, CDR1 is MDHEN, CDR2 SYDVKM. DNA for the CDR3: TGTGCCAGCAGTCCCTACAGGGTTAGTCAGCCCCAGCATTTT. Translation: CASSPYRVSQPQHF.

The V gene is TRBV7-9, the J gene TRBJ2-3; 7 nucleotides agree with TRBD1. Germline V CDR1 and CDR2: SEHNR, FQNEAQ (reference sequence). With V trimmed by 5 bases and J by 0 bases, 5 bases remained unmatched. The CDR3 loop spans 15 amino acids. CDR3 coding DNA: TGTGCCAGCAGCGTTGCAGGGGGAAGCACAGATACGCAGTATTTT. Translated: CASSVAGGSTDTQYF.

The rearrangement uses TRBV19 and TRBJ1-1; 8 nucleotides align to TRBD1. Per the germline V gene, CDR1 is LNHDA and CDR2 is SQIVND (reference sequence). This CDR3 is built from 16 residues. After removal of 3 bases from V and 1 base from J, the junction contained 7 bases not matched to a gene. CDR3 DNA sequence: TGTGCCAGTAGTATCCCGAAGGACAGGGCGAACACTGAAGCTTTCTTT. It specifies CASSIPKDRANTEAFF.

The V call is TRBV9, the J call TRBJ1-4; D remains unclear. CDR3 size: 15 residues. V lost 3 bases and J lost 0, with 9 bases in between. Germline V gene sequence: CDR1 SGDLS, CDR2 YYNGEE. The CDR3 loop reads CASSAQVTTNEKLFF. CDR3 nucleotides: TGTGCCAGCAGCGCCCAAGTTACAACTAATGAAAAACTGTTTTTT.

This clone was found a few times. The J gene is TRBJ2-7, the V gene TRBV24-1; 7 bases are shared with TRBD1. This CDR3 has 15 residues. Germline assignment: CDR1 KGHDR and CDR2 SFDVKD. Trimming at V came to 4 bases and at J to 6 bases, leaving 11 bases not matched to a gene. The CDR3 DNA reads TGTGCCACCAGTGAATCCGGGACAGCCAGCGTCGAGCAGTACTTC. This codes for CATSESGTASVEQYF.

In nucleotides, the CDR3 is TGTGCCAGCAGTTATGCCAGATATAGCAATCAGCCCCAGCATTTT. It yields the protein CASSYARYSNQPQHF. The chain is built from TRBV6-2 or TRBV6-3 and TRBJ1-5; D ambiguous. V was cut by 3 bases and J by 0 bases, with 9 bases left in between. CDR3 size: 15 residues. Germline-derived CDR1 and CDR2 are MNHEY and SVGEGT.

The J gene is TRBJ2-2, the V gene TRBV9; the D gene is possibly TRBD2 (5 bases). Trimming removed 4 bases from V and 4 bases from J, with 14 bases in between. The germline CDR1 and CDR2 sequences are SGDLS and YYNGEE. The CDR3 extends over 15 amino acids. For the CDR3, the DNA is TGTGCCAGCAGCCTATCCCGTGAGGGCACCGGGGAGCTGTTTTTT. Protein sequence: CASSLSREGTGELFF.

V usage is TRBV29-1 and J usage is TRBJ2-3; 12 bases align to TRBD2. CDR1 is SQVTM and CDR2 is ANQGSEA in the germline V gene. The CDR3 has 17 residues. Trimming cost V 6 bases and J 4 bases; bases outside gene matches: 14. The DNA for the CDR3 is TGCAGCGTCTCAGGACTAGCGGGGCCCGTTTTGCCAGATACGCAGTATTTT. Its protein is CSVSGLAGPVLPDTQYF.

The CDR3 spells CASSSSGGPYNEQFF. CDR3 sequence (DNA): TGTGCCAGCAGCTCGTCGGGGGGCCCTTACAATGAGCAGTTCTTC. The chain uses TRBV7-9 and TRBJ2-1, with a weak D call TRBD2 (7 bases). V was shortened by 4 bases and J by 4 bases, with 14 bases between the two germline ends. The CDR3 totals 15 residues. CDR1 is SEHNR and CDR2 is FQNEAQ in the germline V gene (reference sequence).

The CDR3 DNA sequence: TGTGCCAGCAGCGTAGGTATGGAGCCAGGACAGATTATTAACTACGAGCAGTACTTC. This translates into CASSVGMEPGQIINYEQYF. This sequence joins TRBV9 and TRBJ2-7; the D gene is possibly TRBD1 (6 bases). V lost 0 bases and J lost 3, with 25 bases in between. The length of the CDR3 is 19 residues. Germline CDR1 is SGDLS and CDR2 is YYNGEE.

The chain has TRBV3-1 (or the pseudogene TRBV3-2) and TRBJ1-2, with 9 nucleotides matching TRBD1. V gave up 0 bases and J gave up 8 bases; unmatched junction bases: 7. Germline V gives CDR1 LGHDT, CDR2 YNNKEL (reference sequence). CDR3 length equals 15 residues. As DNA, the CDR3 is TGTGCCAGCAGCCAAGAGGGGACAGGGAGGAAGGGCTACACCTTC. Translating it yields CASSQEGTGRKGYTF.

The chain links TRBV19 to TRBJ2-1; TRBD1 might be the D (6 bases). The V and J ends lost 3 bases and 14 bases respectively, with 11 bases between them. CDR1 and CDR2 (germline): LNHDA, SQIVND (reference sequence). The CDR3 length is 11 residues. The CDR3 nucleotides are TGTGCCAGTAGTATTGGGGGCCGTAAGTTCTTC. This encodes CASSIGGRKFF.

The chain uses TRBV15 and TRBJ2-2; D is undetermined. From germline, CDR1 is LNHNV and CDR2 YYDKDF (reference sequence). The V gene lost 3 bases and the J gene lost 3 bases, with 8 bases spanning the gap. The CDR3 has 14 residues. CDR3 nucleotide sequence: TGTGCCACCAGCAGGGAAGGGTACACCGGGGAGCTGTTTTTT. This sequence encodes CATSREGYTGELFF.

This clone was observed a handful of times. This chain links TRBV7-2 with TRBJ2-5, with a possible D match to TRBD1 (6 bases). Germline-derived CDR1 and CDR2 are SGHTA and FQGNSA. Trimming left V 1 base short and J 3 bases short, with 9 bases between. CDR3 size: 14 residues. The CDR3 DNA reads as TGTGCCAGCAGCTTAGACAGGGTGAAAGAGACCCAGTACTTC. Translating gives CASSLDRVKETQYF.

The rearrangement links TRBV14 to TRBJ1-4, with a weak D call TRBD1 (5 bases). Germline lookup yields CDR1 SGHDN and CDR2 FVKESK. Trimming took off 0 bases at V and 5 bases at J, with 10 bases between the two ends. This CDR3 contains 15 residues. The DNA for the CDR3 is TGTGCCAGCAGCCAAGAAGGGGTGAAGAATGAAAAACTGTTTTTT. This encodes CASSQEGVKNEKLFF.

V usage is TRBV19 and J usage is TRBJ1-4; D is undetermined. Trimming removed 7 bases at V and 0 bases at J, with 15 bases between. Germline V lookup: CDR1 LNHDA, CDR2 SQIVND (reference sequence). CDR3 length: 16 amino acids. The CDR3 here is CASTSRREATNEKLFF. The CDR3 nucleotides are TGTGCCAGTACGTCCCGGAGGGAGGCAACTAATGAAAAACTGTTTTTT.

This chain joins TRBV6-5 and TRBJ1-1; weak D call: TRBD1 (5 bases). This CDR3 spans 14 amino acids. V lost 6 bases and J lost 3, with 14 bases in between. In germline, CDR1 is MNHEY, CDR2 SVGAGI. CDR3 amino acids: CASRRGRGDTEAFF. CDR3 nucleotide sequence: TGTGCCAGCAGACGGGGAAGGGGAGACACTGAAGCTTTCTTT.

The chain links TRBV6-5 to TRBJ1-6; no clear D. The germline gives CDR1 MNHEY, CDR2 SVGAGI. V was trimmed by 7 bases and J by 6 bases, leaving 13 bases between them. This CDR3 spans 14 amino acids. The CDR3 sequence: CASNGDLSNSPLHF. CDR3 DNA: TGTGCCAGCAATGGGGATCTAAGTAATTCACCCCTCCACTTT.

The V call is TRBV7-3, the J call TRBJ1-6; unclear D gene. This CDR3 is 13 amino acids long. Germline V gives CDR1 SGHTA, CDR2 FQGTGA. V lost 1 base and J lost 3, with 1 base in between. CDR3 DNA: TGTGCCAGCAGCTTAATCTATAATTCACCCCTCCACTTT. It yields the protein CASSLIYNSPLHF.